Listed here are 17 T cell receptor beta chains from one sample, sequenced in a study of beta chain features in type 1 diabetes. Study observations and caveats: Shortening of TCRB CDR3s, moderate but significant, appeared in all four CD4+ subsets of Type 1 diabetes patients.

Investigators reverse transcribed all isolated RNA, so they sequenced expressed TCRB transcripts. Produced via immunoSEQ multiplex PCR; TCRdb's table is partial and in-frame only. The table includes some 350,000 clones, roughly 9.8% detected once. These receptors have no known antigen. Sequenced material: central memory CD4+ T cells from blood. The receptors were gathered from a man younger than 40 with type 1 diabetes.

This clone was seen a handful of times. The rearrangement uses TRBV11-1 and TRBJ2-1; the D gene could be TRBD1 or TRBD2 (6 bases each). From germline, CDR1 is SGHAT and CDR2 FQDESV (reference sequence). The CDR3 consists of 17 residues. Trimming pared 5 bases from V and 4 bases from J, leaving 21 bases between. This CDR3 reads CASSPKGGLHTYNEQFF. CDR3 DNA sequence: TGTGCCAGCAGCCCCAAGGGGGGACTGCACACATACAATGAGCAGTTCTTC.

The chain's CDR3 is CASSRDYLGETQYF. CDR3 in DNA: TGTGCCAGCAGCCGGGACTACCTGGGGGAGACCCAGTACTTC. The V and J genes are TRBV2 and TRBJ2-5, with 7 nucleotides matching TRBD2. The germline CDR1 and CDR2 sequences are SNHLY and FYNNEI. This CDR3 is built from 14 residues. V lost 6 bases and J lost 5; bases outside the gene matches: 9. Full variable domain (remainder filled in from reference TRBV2 and TRBJ2-5): EPEVTQTPSHQVTQMGQEVILRCVPISNHLYFYWYRQILGQKVEFLVSFYNNEISEKSEIFDDQFSVERPDGSNFTLKIRSTKLEDSAMYFCASSRDYLGETQYFGPGTRLLVL.

CDR3 loop: CASSVGLAGGAYEQYF. CDR3 in DNA: TGTGCCAGCAGCGTAGGGCTAGCGGGAGGGGCCTACGAGCAGTACTTC. The chain employs TRBV9 and TRBJ2-7, with 12 bases identical to TRBD2. CDR1 is SGDLS, CDR2 YYNGEE, per germline. CDR3 size: 16 residues. Trimming took 0 bases from V and 2 from J; bases not matched to a gene: 3.

The chain uses TRBV4-3 and TRBJ1-1; possibly TRBD1 for D (5 bases). Germline V gives CDR1 LGHNA, CDR2 YSLEER. This CDR3 comprises 17 residues. V was trimmed by 1 base and J by 1 base, leaving 16 bases between them. The CDR3 sequence: CASSQVLRQGANTEAFF. Here the CDR3 DNA reads TGCGCCAGCAGCCAAGTATTACGCCAGGGCGCGAACACTGAAGCTTTCTTT.

This clone appeared a few times. Other nucleotide sequences in the sample specify the same CDR3. The chain recombines TRBV29-1 with TRBJ1-2; TRBD1 agrees at 7 bases. With 4 bases clipped from V and 8 bases from J, the junction kept 13 bases outside the gene matches. CDR1 SQVTM and CDR2 ANQGSEA come from the germline V gene. The CDR3 is made up of 14 amino acids. CDR3 loop: CSVGERDSLRGYTF. The CDR3 DNA sequence: TGCAGCGTTGGAGAACGGGACAGTCTGAGGGGCTACACCTTC.

This sequence joins TRBV2 and TRBJ2-3; the D gene could be TRBD1 or TRBD2 (5 bases each). The germline gives CDR1 SNHLY, CDR2 FYNNEI. With 8 bases removed from V and 0 bases from J, the gap between germline ends came to 15 bases. This CDR3 region has 15 residues. CDR3 protein: CASSRGARSTDTQYF. CDR3 DNA sequence: TGTGCCAGCTCCCGAGGGGCTAGGAGCACAGATACGCAGTATTTT.

The sample holds a few counts of this clone. The J gene is TRBJ1-1, the V gene TRBV18, with D maybe TRBD1 (5 bases). This CDR3 has 19 amino acids. Germline V gene data show CDR1 as KGHSH and CDR2 as LQKENI. The germline V and J ends were trimmed by 1 base and 1 base, with 22 bases remaining between them. CDR3 residues: CASSPLRARVLPANTEAFF. CDR3 DNA sequence: TGTGCCAGCTCACCACTAAGAGCCAGGGTGCTACCAGCGAACACTGAAGCTTTCTTT. The complete variable domain, with remaining parts taken from reference TRBV18 and TRBJ1-1, reads NAGVMQNPRHLVRRRGQEARLRCSPMKGHSHVYWYRQLPEEGLKFMVYLQKENIIDESGMPKERFSAEFPKEGPSILRIQQVVRGDSAAYFCASSPLRARVLPANTEAFFGQGTRLTVV.

The sample holds a few counts of this clone. The CDR3 DNA reads as TGTGCCAGCAGCGACTGGCTGGGGGCAGGCGCTTTCTTT. This encodes CASSDWLGAGAFF. The V and J genes are TRBV28 and TRBJ1-1, with a possible D match to TRBD1 (6 bases). The CDR3 is made up of 13 amino acids. V was cut by 6 bases and J by 11 bases, with 19 bases left in between. The germline V gene encodes CDR1 MDHEN and CDR2 SYDVKM.

This clone came up a few times. This chain connects TRBV4-3 to TRBJ2-2, with TRBD1 matching over 7 bases. Germline V CDR1 and CDR2: LGHNA, YSLEER. This CDR3 has 15 amino acids. V shed 1 base, J shed 6 bases, and the junction held 5 bases outside the gene matches. The CDR3 loop is CASSQGGGIAGELFF. The CDR3 DNA follows: TGCGCCAGCAGCCAAGGAGGGGGCATTGCCGGGGAGCTGTTTTTT.

The chain combines TRBV15 with TRBJ1-1; no clear D gene. The CDR3 runs 15 residues. Germline-derived CDR1 and CDR2 are LNHNV and YYDKDF (reference sequence). Trimming took 1 base from V and 1 from J, leaving 10 bases between them. The CDR3 is CATSRGVERNTEAFF. CDR3 bases: TGTGCCACCAGCAGAGGGGTCGAACGGAACACTGAAGCTTTCTTT.

This rearrangement joins TRBV5-4 to TRBJ1-4; D is uncertain. CDR1 SGHNT and CDR2 YYREEE come from the germline V gene (reference sequence). The CDR3 length is 13 residues. V dropped 5 bases and J dropped 8 bases, with 13 bases sitting between them. The CDR3 nucleotides read TGTGCCAGCAGTGGCCTAGTTGAAGAAAAACTGTTTTTT. Translated: CASSGLVEEKLFF.

The chain is built from TRBV5-1 and TRBJ2-2; D might be TRBD1 (6 bases). In germline, CDR1 is SGHRS, CDR2 YFSETQ. The CDR3 length is 16 residues. Trimming cost V 3 bases and J 9 bases, with 21 bases left between them. CDR3 sequence (DNA): TGCGCCAGCAGCTCGCGGACAGCGGCAGTCGATCGGGAGCTGTTTTTT. Its translation is CASSSRTAAVDRELFF.

This clone has more than one count but fewer than ten. In DNA form, the CDR3 reads TGTGCCACCAGCAGACACAGCGCCGGGACGGTTACCTACGAGCAGTACTTC. Translated, it gives CATSRHSAGTVTYEQYF. This sequence joins TRBV15 and TRBJ2-7, with D perhaps being TRBD1 or TRBD2 (5 bases each). This CDR3 region has 17 residues. Deletions cut 2 bases from V and 2 bases from J, with 19 bases between. Germline CDR1 is LNHNV and CDR2 is YYDKDF (reference sequence).

The gene calls are TRBV6-5 and TRBJ2-7, with D perhaps being TRBD1 or TRBD2 (5 bases each). Trimming cost V 5 bases and J 4 bases, with 12 bases left between them. Germline V CDR1 and CDR2: MNHEY, SVGAGI. The CDR3 covers 13 residues. The CDR3 loop reads CASSRDREYEQYF. The CDR3, as DNA: TGTGCCAGCAGTCGGGACCGGGAATACGAGCAGTACTTC.

The genes are TRBV9 and TRBJ2-1; 9 bases agree with TRBD1. CDR3 size: 13 residues. Germline V gene lookup returns CDR1 SGDLS and CDR2 YYNGEE. V shed 4 bases, J shed 7 bases, and the junction held 3 bases outside the gene matches. CDR3 coding DNA: TGTGCCAGCAGCCGGACAGGGGTAAATGAGCAGTTCTTC. Encoded protein: CASSRTGVNEQFF.

The V and J genes are TRBV5-5 and TRBJ2-7, with D perhaps being TRBD1 or TRBD2 (5 bases each). The CDR3 has 15 residues. The V and J ends lost 0 bases and 5 bases respectively, with 15 bases between them. CDR1 SGHKS and CDR2 YYEKEE come from the germline V gene (reference sequence). The CDR3 loop reads CASSLGGSGTHEQYF. For the CDR3, the DNA is TGTGCCAGCAGCTTGGGGGGGTCAGGTACCCACGAGCAGTACTTC.

The sample holds one count of this clone. The genes are TRBV10-2 and TRBJ2-7, with D possibly matching TRBD1 (6 bases). This CDR3 spans 17 amino acids. V was trimmed by 6 bases and J by 0 bases, leaving 21 bases between them. Germline V gene data show CDR1 as WSHSY and CDR2 as SAAADI. This CDR3 reads CASSRVPGTRNSYEQYF. CDR3 coding DNA: TGCGCCAGCAGCCGAGTCCCCGGGACAAGAAACTCCTACGAGCAGTACTTC.